This section outlines one T cell receptor (beta chain) sequence together with its context. The antigen is undetermined. The data were obtained in a study of cytomegalovirus exposure and HLA in healthy donors. The PCR was carried out with 60 Vbeta primers and 13 Jbeta primers. Produced via immunoSEQ multiplex PCR; TCRdb's table is partial and in-frame only. Of 150,000 to 200,000 clones in the sample, 65% to 90% were seen once. Study-wide points: With DRB1 most and HLA-C fewest, TCR association rates differed between HLA loci in a later analysis.

Material: PBMCs. This receptor was identified in a human donor in good health.

CDR3 region: CASSPWTGNTGELFF. DNA for the CDR3: TGTGCCAGCAGTCCGTGGACAGGGAACACCGGGGAGCTGTTTTTT. This chain links TRBV6-5 with TRBJ2-2; 7 positions match TRBD1. The length of the CDR3 is 15 residues. After removal of 5 bases from V and 1 base from J, the junction contained 4 bases not matched to a gene. CDR1 MNHEY and CDR2 SVGAGI come from the germline V gene.